This passage covers 30 T cell receptor beta chains from one sample sequenced in a study of blood T cells in healthy people across ages. Using a J-beta primer mix together with a sample-barcoded 5' primer, a second PCR was run for roughly 6 to 12 cycles. TCRdb re-called the 5' RACE reads with MiXCR, one entry per CDR3 protein. This table holds fewer than 2,000,000 distinct CDR3 sequences, about 31% found once. The sequencing input was blood. These receptors were obtained from a woman aged 25 to 39 in good health.

The chain recombines TRBV24-1 with TRBJ2-3; 10 nucleotides agree with TRBD2. J gave up 4 bases and V 8 bases, and 5 bases lay outside the gene matches. CDR1 KGHDR and CDR2 SFDVKD come from the germline V gene. The CDR3 consists of 14 residues. The CDR3 DNA follows: TGTGCCACCATGGCAAGCGGGGGGGCAGATACGCAGTATTTT. The encoded protein is CATMASGGADTQYF.

This clonotype was detected a few times. The rearrangement links TRBV27 to TRBJ2-5; possibly TRBD1 for D (5 bases). This CDR3 contains 15 residues. V was cut by 3 bases and J by 3 bases, with 14 bases left in between. Germline V lookup: CDR1 MNHEY, CDR2 SMNVEV (reference sequence). Written as DNA, the CDR3 is TGTGCCAGCAGTTTGGCATTGGGGCGAAAAGAGACCCAGTACTTC. Its protein product is CASSLALGRKETQYF.

The V call is TRBV20-1, the J call TRBJ1-2, with D hard to call. The germline V gene has CDR1 DFQATT and CDR2 SNEGSKA (reference sequence). The CDR3 length is 11 residues. With 1 base removed from V and 4 bases from J, the gap between germline ends came to 4 bases. CDR3 coding DNA: TGCAGTGCTAGAGGTGCCTATGGCTACACCTTC. Translated: CSARGAYGYTF.

V and J are TRBV7-3 and TRBJ2-3; TRBD2 aligns across 8 bases. The CDR3 has 16 residues. Germline assignment: CDR1 SGHTA and CDR2 FQGTGA. V lost 5 bases and J lost 4; bases outside the gene matches: 11. CDR3 region: CASSPARAGAADTQYF. CDR3 nucleotide sequence: TGTGCCAGCAGCCCCGCTCGAGCGGGGGCAGCAGATACGCAGTATTTT.

The V and J genes are TRBV3-1 and TRBJ1-2; D might be TRBD1 (5 bases). The CDR3 runs 14 residues. CDR1 and CDR2 from the germline V gene are LGHDT and YNNKEL (reference sequence). Trimming cost V 0 bases and J 8 bases, with 13 bases left between them. The CDR3: CASSQDSGEKGYTF. The CDR3 DNA follows: TGTGCCAGCAGCCAAGATTCGGGGGAAAAAGGCTACACCTTC.

In its sample, this clonotype is medium-sized (0.01 to 0.1%). The chain carries TRBV6-1 and TRBJ2-5; weak D call: TRBD1 (6 bases). CDR1 is MNHNS, CDR2 SASEGT, per germline. V lost 6 bases and J lost 0, with 8 bases in between. The CDR3 is 13 residues long. The CDR3 DNA sequence: TGTGCCAGCAGCAGGGGAAACCAAGAGACCCAGTACTTC. Translation gives CASSRGNQETQYF.

This clonotype was recorded a few times. The chain uses TRBV20-1 and TRBJ2-6; D gene uncertain. The ends were cut back, 2 bases at V and 2 bases at J, with 4 bases in the middle. The CDR3 contains 13 residues. Germline V gene data show CDR1 as DFQATT and CDR2 as SNEGSKA (reference sequence). The CDR3 DNA reads as TGCAGTGCTAGAATCACTGGGGCCAACGTCCTGACTTTC. This translates into CSARITGANVLTF.

The chain uses TRBV7-9 and TRBJ2-7; maybe TRBD2 (5 bases). CDR1 SEHNR and CDR2 FQNEAQ come from the germline V gene (reference sequence). This CDR3 spans 16 amino acids. V dropped 0 bases and J dropped 5 bases, with 17 bases sitting between them. CDR3 in amino acids: CASSLARGLLKNEQYF. CDR3 bases: TGTGCCAGCAGCTTAGCGCGCGGACTGCTAAAGAACGAGCAGTACTTC.

In regard to this clonotype: A much larger clone is a single base away; this may be a read error. The chain has TRBV29-1 and TRBJ2-1; 9 nucleotides agree with TRBD1. The CDR3 totals 14 residues. CDR1 is SQVTM, CDR2 ANQGSEA, per germline. The CDR3 DNA reads TGCAGCGTCGCCCGGGACAGGGACTACAAAGAGCAGTTCTTC. Its translation is CSVARDRDYKEQFF.

This chain uses TRBV4-1 with TRBJ1-5; unclear D gene. In germline, CDR1 is MGHRA, CDR2 YSYEKL. The CDR3 totals 13 residues. Trimming shortened V by 0 bases and J by 6 bases, and 6 bases separated the two germline ends. CDR3 nucleotide sequence: TGCGCCAGCAGCCAAGAGGGTTTTCAGCCCCAGCATTTT. It is translated as CASSQEGFQPQHF.

V and J are TRBV30 and TRBJ1-2, with 7 bases identical to TRBD1. CDR3 length: 13 amino acids. CDR1 and CDR2 (germline): GTSNPN, SVGIG (reference sequence). Germline trimming cut 2 bases from V and 8 bases from J; bases unmatched to any gene: 8. CDR3 nucleotide sequence: TGTGCCTGGAGTAGGGGGCCCCAGGAGGGCTACACCTTC. Its protein is CAWSRGPQEGYTF.

This clonotype has only a few counts. A clone one base away is much larger, so this may be a read error. The V call is TRBV20-1, the J call TRBJ2-4; 7 bases line up with TRBD2. The CDR3 has 18 amino acids. The ends lost 2 bases at V and 8 bases at J; junction bases unmatched: 21. From germline, CDR1 is DFQATT and CDR2 SNEGSKA (reference sequence). In DNA form, the CDR3 reads TGCAGTGCTAGATCCTCCCCTATCCCAGGGAGGGCGGGAGACATTCAGTACTTC. Its protein is CSARSSPIPGRAGDIQYF.

The sample holds a few counts of this clonotype. The CDR3: CASSLGVEEKLFF. CDR3 coding DNA: TGTGCCAGCTCGTTGGGCGTAGAGGAAAAACTGTTTTTT. The chain carries TRBV27 and TRBJ1-4; the D is unclear. Germline CDR1 reads MNHEY; CDR2 reads SMNVEV (reference sequence). The CDR3 contains 13 residues. Trimming stripped 8 bases from V and 8 bases from J, with 15 bases between. Based on the CDR3 plus reference TRBV27 and TRBJ1-4, the full variable domain is EAQVTQNPRYLITVTGKKLTVTCSQNMNHEYMSWYRQDPGLGLRQIYYSMNVEVTDKGDVPEGYKVSRKEKRNFPLILESPSPNQTSLYFCASSLGVEEKLFFGSGTQLSVL.

The chain recombines TRBV18 with TRBJ2-5; 13 bases line up with TRBD2. The J call may not be correct, given that the DNA end is closer to TRBJ2-7. The CDR3 loop spans 19 amino acids. From germline, CDR1 is KGHSH and CDR2 LQKENI. The CDR3 here is CASSPRPGLAGTSAYEQYF. The CDR3 coding sequence is TGTGCCAGCTCACCCCGGCCGGGACTAGCGGGAACCTCAGCCTACGAGCAGTACTTC.

With respect to this clonotype: One junction end disagrees with the germline gene, perhaps due to a read error. This rearrangement joins TRBV2 to TRBJ1-2; D remains unclear. CDR1 and CDR2 (germline): SNHLY, FYNNEI. This CDR3 has 11 amino acids. CDR3 in amino acids: CASREVSGYTF. DNA of the CDR3: TGTGCCAGCAGGGAAGTCTCTGGCTACACCTTC.

This clonotype has only a few counts. CDR3 region: CSASGIGTYEQYF. CDR3 DNA sequence: TGCAGTGCTAGCGGGATCGGCACCTACGAGCAGTACTTC. The rearrangement uses TRBV20-1 and TRBJ2-7; weak D call: TRBD2 (5 bases). V was clipped by 3 bases and J by 2 bases, with 11 bases between them. The CDR3 runs 13 residues. Germline V CDR1 and CDR2: DFQATT, SNEGSKA (reference sequence).

This clonotype was observed a handful of times. The chain links TRBV7-2 to TRBJ2-2; TRBD2 matches 8 bases. This CDR3 is built from 14 residues. Germline V lookup: CDR1 SGHTA, CDR2 FQGNSA. With V trimmed by 5 bases and J by 7 bases, 6 bases remained unmatched. CDR3 sequence (DNA): TGTGCCAGCAGCCTTATTAGCGGGGTCGGGGAGCTGTTTTTT. Translation: CASSLISGVGELFF. Variable domain in full (rest from reference TRBV7-2 and TRBJ2-2): GAGVSQSPSNKVTEKGKDVELRCDPISGHTALYWYRQSLGQGLEFLIYFQGNSAPDKSGLPSDRFSAERTGGSVSTLTIQRTQQEDSAVYLCASSLISGVGELFFGEGSRLTVL.

Comment on this clonotype: Its ends do not fully match the called genes, so a read error is possible. The gene calls are TRBV6-1 and TRBJ2-7; TRBD1 is a possible D gene (5 bases). Germline V gives CDR1 MNHNS, CDR2 SASEGT. The CDR3 is 16 residues long. The CDR3 protein is CANSEGVGPSTYEQYF. The DNA of the CDR3 is TGTGCCAACAGTGAAGGGGTAGGACCTAGTACCTACGAGCAGTACTTC.

This chain uses TRBV28 with TRBJ1-2, with D unclear. From germline, CDR1 is MDHEN and CDR2 SYDVKM. V was cut by 6 bases and J by 0 bases, with 8 bases left in between. CDR3 length: 13 amino acids. The CDR3 nucleotides read TGTGCCAGCAGCGTCACCTCTAACTATGGCTACACCTTC. As protein: CASSVTSNYGYTF.

A few counts support this clonotype. This chain joins TRBV2 and TRBJ2-7; TRBD1 might be the D (5 bases). The CDR3 is made up of 15 amino acids. Per the germline V gene, CDR1 is SNHLY and CDR2 is FYNNEI. The V gene lost 3 bases and the J gene lost 0 bases, with 12 bases spanning the gap. DNA for the CDR3: TGTGCCAGCAGTGAGGCCAGGGCCCCCTCCTACGAGCAGTACTTC. Its translation: CASSEARAPSYEQYF.

This clonotype is a singleton in its sample. The chain uses TRBV28 and TRBJ1-5, with TRBD1 matching over 7 bases. CDR1 is MDHEN and CDR2 is SYDVKM in the germline V gene. This CDR3 contains 16 residues. J lost 0 bases, V lost 7 bases, and 9 bases had no gene match. The CDR3 DNA reads as TGTGCCAGCAATAAGGGACAGACTCATAGCAATCAGCCCCAGCATTTT. The encoded protein is CASNKGQTHSNQPQHF.

This clonotype showed up just a few times. The chain couples TRBV29-1 to TRBJ1-2; TRBD1 matches 9 bases. The CDR3 sequence is 13 residues long. The germline V gene has CDR1 SQVTM and CDR2 ANQGSEA. V lost 4 bases, J lost 8 bases, and 8 bases stayed unmatched. CDR3 coding DNA: TGCAGCGTTGGGGCACAGGGGGCAGGAGGCTACACCTTC. Translated, it gives CSVGAQGAGGYTF.

For this clonotype: A much larger clone sits a single nucleotide away, making a read error possible. This chain links TRBV7-6 with TRBJ2-7; a possible D gene is TRBD2 (5 bases). Per the germline V gene, CDR1 is SGHVS and CDR2 is FNYEAQ. The CDR3 sequence is 13 residues long. In DNA form, the CDR3 reads TGTGTCAGCAGCGACCGACGGGACTACGAGCAGTACTTC. This codes for CVSSDRRDYEQYF.

The chain recombines TRBV15 with TRBJ2-5, with 11 nucleotides matching TRBD2. J lost 1 base, V lost 4 bases, and 2 bases had no gene match. Germline V gene lookup returns CDR1 LNHNV and CDR2 YYDKDF (reference sequence). The CDR3 totals 15 residues. Here the CDR3 reads CATSTGLAAQETQYF. CDR3 nucleotide sequence: TGTGCCACCAGCACGGGACTAGCGGCCCAAGAGACCCAGTACTTC.

This clonotype turned up a few times. The chain carries TRBV20-1 and TRBJ2-3; 7 bases match TRBD2. In germline, CDR1 is DFQATT, CDR2 SNEGSKA (reference sequence). The junction had 14 bases not matched to a gene; V was cut back by 7 bases and J by 4 bases. CDR3 length: 15 residues. The CDR3 reads CSVRAGLAPPDTQYF. The DNA of the CDR3 is TGCAGTGTCAGAGCGGGGCTAGCACCGCCAGATACGCAGTATTTT.

This clonotype came up a few times. The chain couples TRBV12-3 or TRBV12-4 to TRBJ2-7; D ambiguous. This CDR3 spans 14 amino acids. V was cut by 1 base and J by 1 base, with 8 bases left in between. CDR3 nucleotides: TGTGCCAGCAGTTTAGGACTCTTTTCCTACGAGCAGTACTTC. Translation: CASSLGLFSYEQYF.

To note about this clonotype: One end of the junction does not line up with germline, which may come from a read error. The rearrangement joins TRBV9 to TRBJ2-7; TRBD2 matches at 8 bases. From germline, CDR1 is SGDLS and CDR2 YYNGEE. This CDR3 has 16 amino acids. In DNA, the CDR3 is TGTGTCAGCAGCGTACGAGCGGGGGCTACAACGGGAGAGCAGTACTTC. Its translation: CVSSVRAGATTGEQYF.

This clonotype was counted only a few times. The chain carries TRBV21-1 and TRBJ1-1. TRBV21-1 is labeled a pseudogene. The CDR3 loop spans 16 amino acids. The CDR3, as DNA: TGTGCCAGCAGCAACCAGCGCGAGGGTCAGCACACTGAAGCTTTCTTT. Translating it yields CASSNQREGQHTEAFF.

This clonotype was observed a handful of times. The V and J genes are TRBV20-1 and TRBJ2-2; a possible D gene is TRBD2 (6 bases). The CDR3 is 13 amino acids. Trimming pared 2 bases from V and 4 bases from J, leaving 8 bases between. Germline CDR1 and CDR2: DFQATT and SNEGSKA (reference sequence). The CDR3 reads CSARTSSTGELFF. The CDR3 DNA sequence: TGCAGTGCTAGAACTAGCAGCACCGGGGAGCTGTTTTTT.

The V gene is TRBV7-8, the J gene TRBJ2-1; D perhaps matches TRBD2 (6 bases). CDR1 and CDR2 from the germline V gene are SGHVS and FQNEAQ. V lost 4 bases to trimming and J lost 3 bases, with 19 bases between them. The CDR3 has 17 residues. Here the CDR3 reads CASSYTLGGVLYNEQFF. CDR3 bases: TGTGCCAGCAGCTACACCCTCGGCGGGGTCCTCTACAATGAGCAGTTCTTC.